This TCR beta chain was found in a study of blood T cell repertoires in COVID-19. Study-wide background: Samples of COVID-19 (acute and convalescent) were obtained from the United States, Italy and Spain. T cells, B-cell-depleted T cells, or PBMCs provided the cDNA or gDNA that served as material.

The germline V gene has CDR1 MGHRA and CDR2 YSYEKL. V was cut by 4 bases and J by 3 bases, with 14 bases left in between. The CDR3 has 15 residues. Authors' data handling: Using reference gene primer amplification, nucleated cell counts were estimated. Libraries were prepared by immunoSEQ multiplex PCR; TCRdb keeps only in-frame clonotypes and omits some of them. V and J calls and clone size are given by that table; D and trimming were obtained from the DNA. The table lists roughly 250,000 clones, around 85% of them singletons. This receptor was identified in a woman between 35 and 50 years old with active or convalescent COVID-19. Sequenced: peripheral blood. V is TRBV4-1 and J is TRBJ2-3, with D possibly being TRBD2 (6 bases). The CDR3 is CASSREGRGTDTQYF. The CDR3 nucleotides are TGCGCCAGCAGCCGAGAGGGGCGGGGAACAGATACGCAGTATTTT.